Listed here is a single T cell receptor beta chain. Its antigen is undetermined. For every donor, a draw yielded around 10 milliliters of peripheral blood. Samples had at least 6.5 million PBMCs isolated from them. This sample was taken from a study of blood T cells in healthy people across ages. Findings and limits, study-wide: Diversity estimates from one million T cells were considered underestimates.

A second PCR of roughly 7 to 11 cycles used a sample-barcoded 5' primer and a J-beta primer mix. Every sample produced at least 2.5 million CDR3-containing paired-end reads. TCRdb recomputed calls from the 5' RACE reads with MiXCR, one row per CDR3 protein. The table records some 1.6 million distinct CDR3 sequences, roughly 32% of them present only once. Between the trimmed V and J ends, which lost 0 bases and 3 bases, there was a span of 8 bases. This CDR3 region has 14 residues. Germline loops: CDR1 MGHRA, CDR2 YSYEKL. The J gene is TRBJ1-2, the V gene TRBV4-1; D unclear. The clonotype originates from a woman under 40 in good health. The sample was blood. CDR3 in DNA: TGCGCCAGCAGCCAAGATGCGGCCTACTATGGCTACACCTTC. It specifies CASSQDAAYYGYTF.